The entry below gives a single TCR beta chain sequence along with its context. Antigen unknown. This entry belongs to a study of blood T cells in healthy people across ages. Germline-derived CDR1 and CDR2 are DFQATT and SNEGSKA (reference sequence). Trimming took off 0 bases at V and 7 bases at J, with 12 bases between the two ends. This CDR3 region has 13 residues. Sample-barcoded 5' priming and a J-beta primer mix drove a second PCR of about 7 to 12 cycles. TCRdb passed the 5' RACE reads through MiXCR, listing each CDR3 protein once. The sample yields 550,000 to 750,000 distinct CDR3 sequences, over 20% seen once. Study-level results: Per-million-T-cell TCR beta diversity fell roughly linearly with age. It was the long-lived donors that had more naive CD4+ cells and higher diversity than aged donors.

This sequence originates from a man aged 65 to 85 in good health. The genes are TRBV20-1 and TRBJ1-2; D perhaps matches TRBD1 (5 bases). Sequenced material: blood. The CDR3 region is CSARDNTGVGYTF. DNA for the CDR3: TGCAGTGCTAGAGATAATACGGGGGTTGGCTACACCTTC.